The 19 T cell receptor beta chains below were found in one sample sequenced in a study of long-term antiretroviral therapy in people with HIV. Sequencing used immunoSEQ v3.0 at survey level. The repertoire was sequenced with immunoSEQ multiplex PCR; TCRdb's copy has only in-frame clones and lacks some. Here the sample spans tens of thousands of clones, around four fifths being singletons. The sequences come from unsorted PBMCs, collected 1.6 years after starting antiretroviral therapy. These receptors all come from a man aged 35-49 years with HIV.

The chain links TRBV5-1 to TRBJ2-2; D unresolved. The V end lost 1 base, the J end lost 2 bases, and 15 bases lay between the germline ends. Per germline, CDR1 SGHRS and CDR2 YFSETQ. The length of the CDR3 is 17 residues. The chain's CDR3 is CASSLWLLAGNTGELFF. CDR3 in DNA: TGCGCCAGCAGCTTGTGGCTTCTGGCAGGAAACACCGGGGAGCTGTTTTTT.

The V gene is TRBV7-9, the J gene TRBJ2-7; 7 bases map to TRBD1. The CDR3 is 15 residues long. V was pared by 2 bases and J by 0 bases, with 4 bases of the junction left unmatched. In germline, CDR1 is SEHNR, CDR2 FQNEAQ (reference sequence). DNA of the CDR3: TGTGCCAGCAGCTTACCGGGACAGAACTCCTACGAGCAGTACTTC. This gives the protein CASSLPGQNSYEQYF.

This chain uses TRBV6-6 with TRBJ2-7, with 8 bases aligning to TRBD1. This CDR3 region has 14 residues. Germline loops: CDR1 MNHNY, CDR2 SVGAGI (reference sequence). The trim removed 5 bases at V and 3 bases at J, leaving 6 bases unmatched. CDR3 residues: CASSPQGADYEQYF. The DNA for the CDR3 is TGTGCCAGCAGTCCCCAGGGGGCCGACTACGAGCAGTACTTC.

The chain combines TRBV19 with TRBJ1-3; 7 nucleotides align to TRBD1. The CDR3 is 17 amino acids. CDR1 and CDR2 (germline): LNHDA, SQIVND (reference sequence). Trimming removed 4 bases from V and 0 bases from J; junction bases left unmatched: 9. The CDR3 DNA sequence: TGTGCCAGTAGTAGAGTCGCGGGACAGATCTCTGGAAACACCATATATTTT. Encoded protein: CASSRVAGQISGNTIYF.

The chain combines TRBV29-1 with TRBJ2-7, with 8 bases fitting TRBD1. Germline values: CDR1 SQVTM, CDR2 ANQGSEA. Unmatched junction bases numbered 5, after V lost 7 bases and J lost 0 bases. The CDR3 covers 13 residues. The CDR3 sequence is CSGRGTGSYEQYF. The CDR3 region has the DNA TGCAGCGGGAGGGGGACAGGCTCCTACGAGCAGTACTTC.

The chain joins TRBV9 to TRBJ1-1, with 7 bases lining up with TRBD1. The CDR3 covers 13 residues. Germline V gene sequence: CDR1 SGDLS, CDR2 YYNGEE. V trimming: 3 bases; J trimming: 7 bases; junction bases outside the gene matches: 6. The CDR3 reads CASSDRTGHEAFF. The CDR3 coding sequence is TGTGCCAGCAGCGACCGGACAGGACATGAAGCTTTCTTT.

J is TRBJ2-1 and V is TRBV2; tentatively, D is TRBD1 or TRBD2 (5 bases each). Germline V gene data show CDR1 as SNHLY and CDR2 as FYNNEI. The V end was cut by 6 bases, the J end by 6 bases, with 21 bases between. The CDR3 loop spans 16 amino acids. The CDR3 here is CASSKGDPWQGNEQFF. CDR3 in DNA: TGTGCCAGCAGCAAAGGGGACCCCTGGCAGGGCAATGAGCAGTTCTTC.

This chain joins TRBV11-2 and TRBJ2-1; 10 positions match TRBD2. Germline V gene data show CDR1 as SGHAT and CDR2 as FQNNGV. The length of the CDR3 is 15 residues. V was clipped by 0 bases and J by 12 bases; unmatched bases: 8. The CDR3 protein is CASSLEAGGPWGQFF. DNA for the CDR3: TGTGCCAGCAGCTTAGAAGCGGGGGGGCCTTGGGGGCAGTTCTTC.

The J gene is TRBJ1-3, the V gene TRBV9; 8 bases match TRBD1. V lost 3 bases and J lost 0; bases outside the gene matches: 8. The germline V gene has CDR1 SGDLS and CDR2 YYNGEE. The CDR3 is 17 residues long. CDR3 in amino acids: CASSDGQGESSGNTIYF. The CDR3 DNA follows: TGTGCCAGCAGCGACGGACAGGGCGAGAGCTCTGGAAACACCATATATTTT.

The genes are TRBV27 and TRBJ2-7; D tentatively reads TRBD1 or TRBD2 (5 bases each). The CDR3 spans 15 residues. V lost 2 bases, J lost 6 bases, and 17 bases lay in between. Germline CDR1 is MNHEY and CDR2 is SMNVEV (reference sequence). CDR3 DNA sequence: TGTGCCAGCAGTTTAGCCGCCACGAGGGGCTCCGAGCAGTACTTC. Its translation is CASSLAATRGSEQYF.

The rearrangement links TRBV5-6 to TRBJ2-3; no clear D. V was cut by 1 base and J by 3 bases, with 3 bases left in between. Looked up from germline, CDR1 is SGHDT and CDR2 is YYEEEE. This CDR3 region has 12 residues. The DNA for the CDR3 is TGTGCCAGCAGCTTGCGAACAGATACGCAGTATTTT. This codes for CASSLRTDTQYF. Variable domain in full (rest from reference TRBV5-6 and TRBJ2-3): DAGVTQSPTHLIKTRGQQVTLRCSPKSGHDTVSWYQQALGQGPQFIFQYYEEEERQRGNFPDRFSGHQFPNYSSELNVNALLLGDSALYLCASSLRTDTQYFGPGTRLTVL.

This clone was picked up a small number of times. V usage is TRBV27 and J usage is TRBJ1-5; 7 nucleotides match TRBD1. This CDR3 has 15 amino acids. The V gene's germline CDR1 is MNHEY and CDR2 SMNVEV (reference sequence). After removal of 0 bases from V and 4 bases from J, the junction contained 3 bases not matched to a gene. Here the CDR3 DNA reads TGTGCCAGCAGTTTATCACAGGGGCGGAATCAGCCCCAGCATTTT. This codes for CASSLSQGRNQPQHF.

The CDR3 protein is CASSLVGRTSTDTQYF. The CDR3 bases are TGTGCCAGCAGCTTAGTAGGGAGAACCAGCACAGATACGCAGTATTTT. The gene calls are TRBV7-9 and TRBJ2-3; a possible D gene is TRBD2 (5 bases). Germline CDR1 is SEHNR and CDR2 is FQNEAQ (reference sequence). There are 16 residues in the CDR3. The V end was cut by 1 base, the J end by 0 bases, with 11 bases between.

Only one count was recorded for this clone. This chain links TRBV5-1 with TRBJ2-1; D is uncertain. The CDR3 is made up of 17 amino acids. Between the trimmed V and J ends, which lost 0 bases and 8 bases, there was a span of 21 bases. In germline, CDR1 is SGHRS, CDR2 YFSETQ. The CDR3 nucleotides read TGCGCCAGCAGCTTGGTGACGCCCCCCGAATCCCTGCATGAGCAGTTCTTC. Its translation: CASSLVTPPESLHEQFF.

V gene TRBV6-6 combines with J gene TRBJ1-5; a weak D match, TRBD1 (5 bases). The V gene lost 6 bases and the J gene lost 6 bases, with 12 bases spanning the gap. The V gene's germline CDR1 is MNHNY and CDR2 SVGAGI (reference sequence). The CDR3 consists of 13 residues. The CDR3: CASRSRDAQPQHF. CDR3 nucleotide sequence: TGTGCCAGCAGGTCCAGGGATGCTCAGCCCCAGCATTTT.

The chain couples TRBV19 to TRBJ2-1; D uncertain. CDR3 size: 16 residues. Germline CDR1 LNHDA, CDR2 SQIVND (reference sequence). Between the trimmed V and J ends, which lost 0 bases and 0 bases, there was a span of 9 bases. CDR3 coding DNA: TGTGCCAGTAGTATAGAGGCGCAGAGCTCCTACAATGAGCAGTTCTTC. Amino acid sequence: CASSIEAQSSYNEQFF.

This rearrangement joins TRBV27 to TRBJ2-1; TRBD2 matches 13 bases. The length of the CDR3 is 16 residues. Germline CDR1 MNHEY, CDR2 SMNVEV (reference sequence). Trimming cost V 6 bases and J 4 bases; bases outside gene matches: 6. The CDR3 protein is CASSSLAGGTYNEQFF. The CDR3 coding sequence is TGTGCCAGCAGCTCACTAGCGGGGGGGACTTACAATGAGCAGTTCTTC.

The chain links TRBV9 to TRBJ2-7; tentative D call: TRBD2 (5 bases). Germline V gene data show CDR1 as SGDLS and CDR2 as YYNGEE. The CDR3 has 15 amino acids. V was shortened by 0 bases and J by 4 bases, with 14 bases between the two germline ends. The CDR3 protein is CASSVGETAIYEQYF. The CDR3 DNA is TGTGCCAGCAGCGTAGGGGAGACCGCCATTTACGAGCAGTACTTC.

The chain has TRBV6-5 and TRBJ2-3; D unclear. Germline V gives CDR1 MNHEY, CDR2 SVGAGI. The CDR3 runs to 11 residues. V lost 6 bases, J lost 5 bases, and 6 bases lay in between. This CDR3 is CASRAGDTQYF. CDR3 DNA: TGTGCCAGCAGGGCCGGAGATACGCAGTATTTT.